The rows below give T cell receptor beta chains drawn from one sample of a study of T cell responses to AZD1222 COVID-19 vaccine. The protocol was immunoSEQ multiplex PCR, while the TCRdb copy is restricted to in-frame clones and leaves out a portion. Of some 150,000 clones listed, 80% to 90% are singletons. The sequencing here drew on peripheral blood, taken 28 days after the second AZD1222 dose. All receptors derive from an adult who received the AZD1222 COVID-19 vaccine. Both conserved end residues are part of each CDR3. Fields, in order: D gene, clone size, J gene, CDR3 length, V gene, CDR3 protein, CDR3 DNA. The D gene is left open where the match is weak. Size is stated for part of the rows, as once, few or many counts, or as a class when the clone is expanded.

d_gene: TRBD1
abundance: .
j_gene: TRBJ1-4
len: 15
v_gene: TRBV7-9
CDR3aa: CASSLEGQGAEKLFF
CDR3nt: TGTGCCAGCAGCTTAGAGGGCCAGGGGGCCGAAAAACTGTTTTTT

d_gene: TRBD2
abundance: once
j_gene: TRBJ2-6
len: 16
v_gene: TRBV11-2
CDR3aa: CASSLVGGSGANVLTF
CDR3nt: TGTGCCAGCAGCTTAGTGGGAGGGTCCGGGGCCAACGTCCTGACTTTC

d_gene: TRBD1
abundance: .
j_gene: TRBJ1-2
len: 13
v_gene: TRBV6-5
CDR3aa: CASRSWTGDGYTF
CDR3nt: TGTGCCAGCAGATCCTGGACAGGGGATGGCTACACCTTC

d_gene: TRBD2
abundance: .
j_gene: TRBJ2-7
len: 12
v_gene: TRBV6-5
CDR3aa: CASSLAAYEQYF
CDR3nt: TGTGCCAGCAGCCTAGCGGCCTACGAGCAGTACTTC

d_gene: .
abundance: .
j_gene: TRBJ1-1
len: 15
v_gene: TRBV11-1
CDR3aa: CASSPPAGVPLEAFF
CDR3nt: TGTGCCAGCAGCCCCCCCGCAGGGGTACCCCTTGAAGCTTTCTTT

d_gene: .
abundance: .
j_gene: TRBJ2-7
len: 14
v_gene: TRBV7-2
CDR3aa: CASSPGGTGFEQYF
CDR3nt: TGTGCCAGCAGCCCGGGGGGGACAGGGTTCGAGCAGTACTTC

d_gene: .
abundance: .
j_gene: TRBJ1-1
len: 13
v_gene: TRBV9
CDR3aa: CASSVTLGTEAFF
CDR3nt: TGTGCCAGCAGCGTAACGCTGGGCACTGAAGCTTTCTTT

d_gene: .
abundance: .
j_gene: TRBJ2-1
len: 12
v_gene: TRBV5-4
CDR3aa: CASSLYLGEQFF
CDR3nt: TGTGCCAGCAGCTTGTATTTGGGGGAGCAGTTCTTC

d_gene: .
abundance: .
j_gene: TRBJ2-7
len: 15
v_gene: TRBV9
CDR3aa: CASSKTEGRSYEQYF
CDR3nt: TGTGCCAGCAGCAAGACGGAGGGCCGGTCCTACGAGCAGTACTTC

d_gene: .
abundance: .
j_gene: TRBJ1-6
len: 13
v_gene: TRBV6-5
CDR3aa: CASSLRDAAPLHF
CDR3nt: TGTGCCAGCAGCCTCCGGGACGCGGCGCCCCTCCACTTT

d_gene: .
abundance: .
j_gene: TRBJ1-1
len: 15
v_gene: TRBV4-3
CDR3aa: CASSQDNQGYTEAFF
CDR3nt: TGCGCCAGCAGCCAAGATAACCAGGGGTACACTGAAGCTTTCTTT

d_gene: .
abundance: once
j_gene: TRBJ1-1
len: 13
v_gene: TRBV5-1
CDR3aa: CASRPGRGTEAFF
CDR3nt: TGCGCCAGCAGGCCCGGACGAGGCACTGAAGCTTTCTTT

d_gene: .
abundance: few
j_gene: TRBJ1-5
len: 15
v_gene: TRBV2
CDR3aa: CASSEDRVGNQPQHF
CDR3nt: TGTGCCAGCAGTGAAGACAGGGTCGGCAATCAGCCCCAGCATTTT

d_gene: TRBD1
abundance: .
j_gene: TRBJ2-2
len: 15
v_gene: TRBV11-1
CDR3aa: CASSRTGTGTGELFF
CDR3nt: TGTGCCAGCAGCCGTACCGGGACAGGGACCGGGGAGCTGTTTTTT